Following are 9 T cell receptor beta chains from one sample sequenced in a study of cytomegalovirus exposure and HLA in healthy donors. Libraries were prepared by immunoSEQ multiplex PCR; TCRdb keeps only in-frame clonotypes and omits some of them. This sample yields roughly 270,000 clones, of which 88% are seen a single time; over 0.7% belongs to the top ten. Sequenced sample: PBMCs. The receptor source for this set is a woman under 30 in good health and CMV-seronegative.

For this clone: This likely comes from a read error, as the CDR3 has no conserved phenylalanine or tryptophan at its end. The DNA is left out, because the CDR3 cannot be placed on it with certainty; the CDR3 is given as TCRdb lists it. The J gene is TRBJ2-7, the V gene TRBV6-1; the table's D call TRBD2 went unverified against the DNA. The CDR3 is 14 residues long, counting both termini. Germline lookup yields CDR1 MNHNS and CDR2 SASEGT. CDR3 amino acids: CASSEAPSGSVLFP.

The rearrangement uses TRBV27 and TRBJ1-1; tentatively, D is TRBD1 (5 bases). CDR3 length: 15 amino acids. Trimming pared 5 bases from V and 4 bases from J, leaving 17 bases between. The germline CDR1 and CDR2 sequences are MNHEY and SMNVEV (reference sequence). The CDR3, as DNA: TGTGCCAGCAGTAACCGACAGTGGGGGGTCACTGAAGCTTTCTTT. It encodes CASSNRQWGVTEAFF.

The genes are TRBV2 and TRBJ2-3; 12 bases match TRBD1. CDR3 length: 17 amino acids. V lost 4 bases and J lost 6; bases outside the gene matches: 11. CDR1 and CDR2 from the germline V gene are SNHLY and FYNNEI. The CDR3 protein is CASSVGTGGLFLDTQYF. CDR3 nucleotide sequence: TGTGCCAGCAGTGTTGGGACAGGGGGCCTTTTTTTGGATACGCAGTATTTT.

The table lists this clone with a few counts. The CDR3 region is CASSRGRPGLAGVREQFF. The CDR3 DNA reads as TGTGCCAGCAGCAGGGGGCGACCGGGACTAGCGGGAGTGAGGGAGCAGTTCTTC. The rearrangement joins TRBV7-9 to TRBJ2-1, with 14 bases matching TRBD2. The germline gives CDR1 SEHNR, CDR2 FQNEAQ (reference sequence). V shed 5 bases, J shed 10 bases, and the junction held 16 bases outside the gene matches. CDR3 length: 18 amino acids.

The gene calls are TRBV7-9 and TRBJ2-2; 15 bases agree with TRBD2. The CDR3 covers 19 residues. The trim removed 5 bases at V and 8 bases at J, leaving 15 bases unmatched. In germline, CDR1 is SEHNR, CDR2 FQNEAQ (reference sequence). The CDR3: CASSGRTSGRAKDPGELFF. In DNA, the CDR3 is TGTGCCAGCAGCGGAAGGACTAGCGGGAGGGCCAAGGATCCGGGGGAGCTGTTTTTT.

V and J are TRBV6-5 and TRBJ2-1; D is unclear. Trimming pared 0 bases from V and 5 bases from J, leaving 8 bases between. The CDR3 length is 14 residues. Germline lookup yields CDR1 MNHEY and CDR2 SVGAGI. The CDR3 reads CASSYSGSNNEQFF. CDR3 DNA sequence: TGTGCCAGCAGTTACTCGGGTAGCAACAATGAGCAGTTCTTC.

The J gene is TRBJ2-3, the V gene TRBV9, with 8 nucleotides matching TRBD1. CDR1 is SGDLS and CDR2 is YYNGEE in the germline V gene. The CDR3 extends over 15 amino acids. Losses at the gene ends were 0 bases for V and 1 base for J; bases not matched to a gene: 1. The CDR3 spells CASSVVGQGTDTQYF. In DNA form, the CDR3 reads TGTGCCAGCAGCGTAGTGGGACAGGGCACAGATACGCAGTATTTT.

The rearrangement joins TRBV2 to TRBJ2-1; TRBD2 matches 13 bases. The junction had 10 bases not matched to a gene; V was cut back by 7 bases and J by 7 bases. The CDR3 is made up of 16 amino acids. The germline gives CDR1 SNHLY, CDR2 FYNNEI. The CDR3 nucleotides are TGTGCCAGCATAGTTTCGGGACTAGCGGGACAGAATGAGCAGTTCTTC. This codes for CASIVSGLAGQNEQFF. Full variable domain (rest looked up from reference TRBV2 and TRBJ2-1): EPEVTQTPSHQVTQMGQEVILRCVPISNHLYFYWYRQILGQKVEFLVSFYNNEISEKSEIFDDQFSVERPDGSNFTLKIRSTKLEDSAMYFCASIVSGLAGQNEQFFGPGTRLTVL.

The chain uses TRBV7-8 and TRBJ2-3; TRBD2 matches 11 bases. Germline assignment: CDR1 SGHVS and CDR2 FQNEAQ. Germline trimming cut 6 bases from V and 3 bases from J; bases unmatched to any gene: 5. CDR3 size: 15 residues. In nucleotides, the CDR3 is TGTGCCAGCAGACTTACTAGCGGGAGTACAGATACGCAGTATTTT. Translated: CASRLTSGSTDTQYF.